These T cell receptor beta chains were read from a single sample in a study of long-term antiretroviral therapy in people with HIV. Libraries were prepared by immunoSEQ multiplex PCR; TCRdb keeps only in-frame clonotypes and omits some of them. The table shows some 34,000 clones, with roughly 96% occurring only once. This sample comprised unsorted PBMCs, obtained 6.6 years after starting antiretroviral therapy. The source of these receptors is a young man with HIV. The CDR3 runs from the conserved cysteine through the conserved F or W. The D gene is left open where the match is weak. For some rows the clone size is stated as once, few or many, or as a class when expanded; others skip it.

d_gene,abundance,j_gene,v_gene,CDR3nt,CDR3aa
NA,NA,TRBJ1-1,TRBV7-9,TGTGCCAGCAGCCCCGGCCGGACTGAAGCTTTCTTT,CASSPGRTEAFF
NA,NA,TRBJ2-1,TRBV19,TGTGCCAGTAGTATGAGGGGGGCGCCGGATGAGCAGTTCTTC,CASSMRGAPDEQFF
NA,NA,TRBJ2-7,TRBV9,TGTGCCAGCAGCGTATATTCTAGCCCAGCCTACGAGCAGTACTTC,CASSVYSSPAYEQYF
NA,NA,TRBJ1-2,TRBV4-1,TGCGCCAGCAGCCAGATCGCAGGCACCGTCTATGGCTACACCTTC,CASSQIAGTVYGYTF
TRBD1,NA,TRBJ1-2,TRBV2,TGTGCCAGCAGAATTCAGGGGGGGCTTCCCGACCTCTTC,CASRIQGGLPDLF
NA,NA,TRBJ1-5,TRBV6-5,TGTGCCAGCAGTTCCGCAGATAATCAGCCCCAGCATTTT,CASSSADNQPQHF
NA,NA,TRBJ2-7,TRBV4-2,TGTGCCAGCAGCCAAAGAGACAGCCCCTCCTACGAGCAGTACTTC,CASSQRDSPSYEQYF
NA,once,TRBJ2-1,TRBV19,TGTGCCAGTAGTTTCGGGCGCTACAATGAGCAGTTCTTC,CASSFGRYNEQFF
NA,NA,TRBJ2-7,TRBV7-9,TGTGCCAGCAGTTTAATAGACCGGGGCCGCCACGAGCAGTACTTC,CASSLIDRGRHEQYF
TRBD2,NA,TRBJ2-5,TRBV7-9,TGTGCCAGCAGCCGCACCAGGACTAGTTGGGAGACCCAGTACTTC,CASSRTRTSWETQYF
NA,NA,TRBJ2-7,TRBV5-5,TGTGCCAGCAGCTCCATCCCCACAGGGCTAGTATCCTACGAGCAGTACTTC,CASSSIPTGLVSYEQYF
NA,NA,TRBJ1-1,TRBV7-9,TGTGCCAGCAGTTCCCCCAGGGGCACTGAAGCTTTCTTT,CASSSPRGTEAFF
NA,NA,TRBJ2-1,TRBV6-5,TGTGCCAGCAGCGGATCGGACAGCAATGAGCAGTTCTTC,CASSGSDSNEQFF
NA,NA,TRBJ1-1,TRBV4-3,TGCGCCAGCAGCCAAGGGACGGACGCGGGAGCTTTCTTT,CASSQGTDAGAFF
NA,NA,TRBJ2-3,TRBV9,TGTGCCAGCAGCGTAGAGGTTGGACAGAGCACAGATACGCAGTATTTT,CASSVEVGQSTDTQYF
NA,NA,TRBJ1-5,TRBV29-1,TGCAGCGTCCGGTTGGACCTGAATCAGCCCCAGCATTTT,CSVRLDLNQPQHF
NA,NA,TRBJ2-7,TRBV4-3,TGCGCCAGCAGCCAAGCCAGGACAGCCACCTACGAGCAGTACTTC,CASSQARTATYEQYF
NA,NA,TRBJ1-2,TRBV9,TGTGCCAGCAGCGTAGTCGAGGGCGCAGGTGAAGGCTACACCTTC,CASSVVEGAGEGYTF
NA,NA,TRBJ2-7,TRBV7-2,TGTGCCAGCAGAGACAGGTCGACGAGCTCCTACGAGCAGTACTTC,CASRDRSTSSYEQYF
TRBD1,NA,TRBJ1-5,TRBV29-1,TGCAGCGTCTCCCACAGGGGGTCAAATCAGCCCCAGCATTTT,CSVSHRGSNQPQHF
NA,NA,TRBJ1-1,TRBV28,TGTGCCAGCAGTTTATCAACCTATCCCACTGAAGCTTTCTTT,CASSLSTYPTEAFF
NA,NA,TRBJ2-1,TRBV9,TGTGCCAGCAGCGTCACCGGGACACGGGGTGAGCAGTTCTTC,CASSVTGTRGEQFF
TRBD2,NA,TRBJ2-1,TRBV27,TGTGCCAGCAGCCTATTACTAGCGGGAGGGCCGAATGAGCAGTTCTTC,CASSLLLAGGPNEQFF
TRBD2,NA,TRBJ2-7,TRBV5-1,TGCGCCAGCAGTTTGGGACTAGCGGGGGGCGAGCAGTACTTC,CASSLGLAGGEQYF
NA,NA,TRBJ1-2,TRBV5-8,TGTGCCAGCAGCTTGATAAACTATGGCTACACCTTC,CASSLINYGYTF
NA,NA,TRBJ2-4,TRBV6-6,TGTGCCAGTATCGGTGCCCTCCCGCCCAAAAACATTCAGTACTTC,CASIGALPPKNIQYF
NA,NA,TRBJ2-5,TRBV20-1,TGCAGTGCTAGAGAACAAGAGACCCAGTACTTC,CSAREQETQYF
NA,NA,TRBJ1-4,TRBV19,TGTGCCAGCTCGGACAGACTTTATGAAAAACTGTTTTTT,CASSDRLYEKLFF
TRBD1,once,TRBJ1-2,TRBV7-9,TGTGCCGCGAAGACAGGGGCGAGCTTCGGCTACACCTTC,CAAKTGASFGYTF
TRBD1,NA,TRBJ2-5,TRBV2,TGTGCCAGCGGGAGGACGCAAACAGGGGGCGCGGAGGAGACCCAGTACTTC,CASGRTQTGGAEETQYF
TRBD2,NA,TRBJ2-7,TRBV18,TGTGCCAGCTCACCGCCTAGCGGGGCCTCCTACGAGCAGTACTTC,CASSPPSGASYEQYF
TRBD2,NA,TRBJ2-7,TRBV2,TGTGCCAGCAGGGCTAGCGGGAGCTCCTACGAGCAGTACTTC,CASRASGSSYEQYF
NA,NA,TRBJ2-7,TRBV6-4,TGTGCCAGGACAGCCTCCTACGAGCAGTACTTC,CARTASYEQYF
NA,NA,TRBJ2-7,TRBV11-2,TGTGCCAGCAGCCAGGGACTTGCCTACGAGCAGTACTTC,CASSQGLAYEQYF
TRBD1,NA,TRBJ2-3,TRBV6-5,TGTGCCAGCAGTTACTTGGGGACAGCCACAGATACGCAGTATTTT,CASSYLGTATDTQYF
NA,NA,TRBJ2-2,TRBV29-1,TGCAGCGTTATGTACGAGGGGGCCGGGGAGCTGTTTTTT,CSVMYEGAGELFF
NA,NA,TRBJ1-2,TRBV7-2,TGTGCCAGCAGCTTACCCCCGGGAGGCTATGGCTACACCTTC,CASSLPPGGYGYTF
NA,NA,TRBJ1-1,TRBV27,TGTGCCAGCAGTTTGTGGGCAGCTAGCATGAACACTGAAGCTTTCTTT,CASSLWAASMNTEAFF
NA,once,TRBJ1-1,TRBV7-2,TGTGCCAGCAACCACGTGCAGGCCCCGGAAGCTTTCTTT,CASNHVQAPEAFF
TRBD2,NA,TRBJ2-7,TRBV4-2,TGTGCCAGCAGCCAAGAATCGATAGCGGGACCCAGCTCCTACGAGCAGTACTTC,CASSQESIAGPSSYEQYF
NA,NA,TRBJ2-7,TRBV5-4,TGTGCCAGCAGCTTGGGGCACAACTACGAGCAGTACTTC,CASSLGHNYEQYF
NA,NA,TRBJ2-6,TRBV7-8,TGTGCCAGCAGCTTAGTAAGGGGCTACGGGGCCAACGTCCTGACTTTC,CASSLVRGYGANVLTF
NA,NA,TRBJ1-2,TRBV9,TGTGCCAGCAGCGCAACACCCAACGGGAGGGGCCTCTATGGCTACACCTTC,CASSATPNGRGLYGYTF
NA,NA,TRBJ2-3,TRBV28,TGTGCCAGCAGCTCCCAGCGGGCCCTCACAGATACGCAGTATTTT,CASSSQRALTDTQYF
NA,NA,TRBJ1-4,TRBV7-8,TGTGCCAGCAGCTTAGACCGGGTTAATGAAAAACTGTTTTTT,CASSLDRVNEKLFF
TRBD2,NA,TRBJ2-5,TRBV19,TGTGCCAGTAGTATAGATGGGTCCGGGAGGGCCCAGTACTTC,CASSIDGSGRAQYF
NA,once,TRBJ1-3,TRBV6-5,TGTGCCAGCAGTTCAGGGCGGGGGGGCTCTGGAAACACCATATATTTT,CASSSGRGGSGNTIYF
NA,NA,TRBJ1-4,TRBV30,TGTGCCTGGAACCAGCCCCCGGGAGAACTGTTTTTT,CAWNQPPGELFF
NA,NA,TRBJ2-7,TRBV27,TGTGCCAGCAGTTTCGGGTCGGAGGCCTACGAGCAGTACTTC,CASSFGSEAYEQYF
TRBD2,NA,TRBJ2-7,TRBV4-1,TGCGCCAGCAGCTTTGGACTAGCGGGCCAAGGTTACGAGCAGTACTTC,CASSFGLAGQGYEQYF
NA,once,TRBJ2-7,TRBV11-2,TGTGCCAGCAGAGCCCTTCACATCTACGAGCAGTACTTC,CASRALHIYEQYF
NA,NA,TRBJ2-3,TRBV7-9,TGTGCCAGCAGCCCCCTAATGGATACGCAGTATTTT,CASSPLMDTQYF
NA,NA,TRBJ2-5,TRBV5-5,TGTGCCAGCAGCTTGATTTGGCAGGACCAAGAGACCCAGTACTTC,CASSLIWQDQETQYF
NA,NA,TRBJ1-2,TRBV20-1,TGCAGTGCTAGAGAAGCCTATGGCTACACCTTC,CSAREAYGYTF
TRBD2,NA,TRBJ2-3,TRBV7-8,TGTGCCAGCAGTCGCCTGGGACTAGCCAAATTGGATACGCAGTATTTT,CASSRLGLAKLDTQYF
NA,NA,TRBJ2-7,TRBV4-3,TGCGCCAGCAGCCAAGAATTGCGGAACTCCTACGAGCAGTACTTC,CASSQELRNSYEQYF
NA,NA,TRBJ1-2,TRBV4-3,TGCGCCAGCAGCCAAGATGTGGTTGCCCCTACGGTCGGCTACACCTTC,CASSQDVVAPTVGYTF
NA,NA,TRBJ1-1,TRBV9,TGTGCCAGCAGCGTAGTCTCGGGCAGGAGTAACACTGAAGCTTTCTTT,CASSVVSGRSNTEAFF
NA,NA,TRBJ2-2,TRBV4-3,TGCGCCAGCAGCCCCGGTTCTAGCGGGGAGCTGTTTTTT,CASSPGSSGELFF